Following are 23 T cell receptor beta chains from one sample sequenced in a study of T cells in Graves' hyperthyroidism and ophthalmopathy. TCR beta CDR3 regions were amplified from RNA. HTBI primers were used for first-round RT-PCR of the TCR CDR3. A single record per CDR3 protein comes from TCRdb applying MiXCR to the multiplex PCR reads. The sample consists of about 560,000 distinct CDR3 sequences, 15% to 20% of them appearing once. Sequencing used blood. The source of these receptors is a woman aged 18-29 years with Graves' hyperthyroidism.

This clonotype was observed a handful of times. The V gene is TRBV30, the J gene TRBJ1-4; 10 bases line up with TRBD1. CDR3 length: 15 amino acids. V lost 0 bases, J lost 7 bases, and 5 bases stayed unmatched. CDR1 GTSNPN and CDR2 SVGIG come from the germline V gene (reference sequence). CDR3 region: CAWSVDRGLREKLFF. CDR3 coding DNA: TGTGCCTGGAGTGTCGACAGGGGGCTGCGTGAAAAACTGTTTTTT.

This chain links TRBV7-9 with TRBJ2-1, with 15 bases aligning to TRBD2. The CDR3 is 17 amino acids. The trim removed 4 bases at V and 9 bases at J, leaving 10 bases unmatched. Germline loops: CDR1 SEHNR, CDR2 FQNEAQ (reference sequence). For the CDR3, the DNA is TGTGCCAGCAGCTGGACTGGACTAGCGGGAGGGCCGCGTGAGCAGTTCTTC. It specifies CASSWTGLAGGPREQFF.

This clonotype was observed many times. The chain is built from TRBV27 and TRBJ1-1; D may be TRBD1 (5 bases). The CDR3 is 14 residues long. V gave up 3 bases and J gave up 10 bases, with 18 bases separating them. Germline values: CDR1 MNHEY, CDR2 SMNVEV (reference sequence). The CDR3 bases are TGTGCCAGCAGTTTGCCCGGGACCCTGAAACCAGCTTTCTTT. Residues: CASSLPGTLKPAFF.

CDR3 amino acids: CSVPDTRESGANVLTF. DNA for the CDR3: TGCAGCGTACCTGATACACGCGAGTCTGGGGCCAACGTCCTGACTTTC. The genes are TRBV29-1 and TRBJ2-6, with D unclear. This CDR3 is built from 16 residues. CDR1 SQVTM and CDR2 ANQGSEA come from the germline V gene. V lost 6 bases and J 1 base, leaving 16 bases between the germline ends.

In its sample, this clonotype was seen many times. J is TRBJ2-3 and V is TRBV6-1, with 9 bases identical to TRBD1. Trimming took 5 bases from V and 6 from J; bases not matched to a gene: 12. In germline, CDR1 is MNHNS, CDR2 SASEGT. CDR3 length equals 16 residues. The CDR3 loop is CASSYEGQGGADTQYF. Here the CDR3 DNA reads TGTGCCAGCAGTTATGAGGGACAGGGAGGAGCTGATACGCAGTATTTT.

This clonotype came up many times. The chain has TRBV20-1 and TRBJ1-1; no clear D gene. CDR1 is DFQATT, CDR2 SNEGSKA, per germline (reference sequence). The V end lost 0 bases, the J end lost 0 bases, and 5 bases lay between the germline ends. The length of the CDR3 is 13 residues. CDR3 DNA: TGCAGTGCTAGAGATGACCTGAACACTGAAGCTTTCTTT. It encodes CSARDDLNTEAFF.

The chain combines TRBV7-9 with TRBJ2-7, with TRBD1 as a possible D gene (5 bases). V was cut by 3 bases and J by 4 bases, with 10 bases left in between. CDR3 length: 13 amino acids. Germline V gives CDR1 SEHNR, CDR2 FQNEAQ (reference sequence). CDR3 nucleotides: TGTGCCAGCAGCTTTCAGGGTCAATACGAGCAGTACTTC. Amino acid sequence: CASSFQGQYEQYF.

The CDR3 sequence is CASSSAAYLHTEAFF. CDR3 DNA: TGTGCCAGCAGCTCTGCGGCGTACTTGCACACTGAAGCTTTCTTT. The J gene is TRBJ1-1, the V gene TRBV12-3 or TRBV12-4; D is unresolved. The CDR3 length is 15 residues. Trimming left V 6 bases short and J 3 bases short, with 17 bases between.

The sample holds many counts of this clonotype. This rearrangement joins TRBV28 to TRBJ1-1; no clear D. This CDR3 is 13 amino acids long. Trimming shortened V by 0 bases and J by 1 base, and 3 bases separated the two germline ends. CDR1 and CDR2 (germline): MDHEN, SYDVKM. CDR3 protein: CASSLWGNTEAFF. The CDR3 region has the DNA TGTGCCAGCAGTTTATGGGGGAACACTGAAGCTTTCTTT.

DNA of the CDR3: TGTGCCAGCAGTTTGACAGGTCTACCCAAAAACATTCAGTACTTC. Its translation: CASSLTGLPKNIQYF. The chain joins TRBV12-3 or TRBV12-4 to TRBJ2-4; a possible D gene is TRBD1 (6 bases). Trimming removed 3 bases at V and 2 bases at J, with 11 bases between. The CDR3 spans 15 residues.

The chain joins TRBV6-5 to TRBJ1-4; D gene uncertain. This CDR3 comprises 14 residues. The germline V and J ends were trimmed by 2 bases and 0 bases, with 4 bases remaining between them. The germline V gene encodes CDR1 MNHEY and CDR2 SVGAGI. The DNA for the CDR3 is TGTGCCAGCAGTTACGCCGCAACTAATGAAAAACTGTTTTTT. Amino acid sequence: CASSYAATNEKLFF.

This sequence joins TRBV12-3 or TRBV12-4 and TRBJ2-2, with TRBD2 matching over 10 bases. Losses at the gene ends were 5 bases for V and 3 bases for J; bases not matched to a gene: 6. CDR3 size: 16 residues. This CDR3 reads CASSRSGGAYTGELFF. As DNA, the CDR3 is TGTGCCAGCAGTCGCAGCGGGGGGGCTTACACCGGGGAGCTGTTTTTT.

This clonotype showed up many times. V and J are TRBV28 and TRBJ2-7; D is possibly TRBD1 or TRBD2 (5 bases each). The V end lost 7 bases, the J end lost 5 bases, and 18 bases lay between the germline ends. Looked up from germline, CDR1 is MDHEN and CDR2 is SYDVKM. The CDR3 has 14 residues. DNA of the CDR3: TGTGCCAGCACCTATCTCTCCGGGACGAACGAGCAGTACTTC. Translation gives CASTYLSGTNEQYF.

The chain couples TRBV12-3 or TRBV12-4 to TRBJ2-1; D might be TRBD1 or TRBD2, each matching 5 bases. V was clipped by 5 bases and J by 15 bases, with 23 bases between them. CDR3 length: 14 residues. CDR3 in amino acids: CASSETLGTQRRFF. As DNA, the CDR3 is TGTGCCAGCAGTGAAACCCTCGGGACCCAGAGGAGGTTCTTC.

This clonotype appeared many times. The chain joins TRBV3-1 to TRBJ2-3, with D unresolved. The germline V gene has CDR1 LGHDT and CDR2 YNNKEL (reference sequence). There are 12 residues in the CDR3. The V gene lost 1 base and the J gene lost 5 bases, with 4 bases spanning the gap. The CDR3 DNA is TGTGCCAGCAGCCAAGTGCGAGATACGCAGTATTTT. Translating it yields CASSQVRDTQYF.

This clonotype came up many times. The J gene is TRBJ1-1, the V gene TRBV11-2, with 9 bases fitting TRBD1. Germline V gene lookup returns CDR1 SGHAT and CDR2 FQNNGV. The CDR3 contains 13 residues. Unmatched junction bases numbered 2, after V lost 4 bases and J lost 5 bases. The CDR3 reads CASSYRGRTEAFF. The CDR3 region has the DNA TGTGCCAGCAGCTACAGGGGGCGTACTGAAGCTTTCTTT. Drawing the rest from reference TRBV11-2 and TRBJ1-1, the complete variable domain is EAGVAQSPRYKIIEKRQSVAFWCNPISGHATLYWYQQILGQGPKLLIQFQNNGVVDDSQLPKDRFSAERLKGVDSTLKIQPAKLEDSAVYLCASSYRGRTEAFFGQGTRLTVV.

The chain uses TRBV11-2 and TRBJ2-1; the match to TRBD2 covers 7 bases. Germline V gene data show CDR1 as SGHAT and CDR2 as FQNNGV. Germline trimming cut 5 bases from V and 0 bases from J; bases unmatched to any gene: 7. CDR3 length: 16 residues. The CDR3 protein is CASSRLAPSSYNEQFF. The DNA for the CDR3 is TGTGCCAGCAGCCGACTAGCCCCAAGCTCCTACAATGAGCAGTTCTTC.

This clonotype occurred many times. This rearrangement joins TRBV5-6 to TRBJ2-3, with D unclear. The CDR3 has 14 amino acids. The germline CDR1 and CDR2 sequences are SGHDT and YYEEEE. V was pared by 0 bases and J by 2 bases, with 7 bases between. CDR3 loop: CASSLDSTTDTQYF. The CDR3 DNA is TGTGCCAGCAGCTTGGACAGCACCACAGATACGCAGTATTTT.

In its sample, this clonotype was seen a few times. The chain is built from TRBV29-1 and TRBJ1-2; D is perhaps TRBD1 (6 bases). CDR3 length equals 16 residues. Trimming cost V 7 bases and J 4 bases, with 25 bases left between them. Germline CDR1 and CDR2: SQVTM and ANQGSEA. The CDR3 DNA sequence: TGCAGCGCCGCGTCCGGACAGAGGAAAACTAGCTATGGCTACACCTTC. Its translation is CSAASGQRKTSYGYTF.

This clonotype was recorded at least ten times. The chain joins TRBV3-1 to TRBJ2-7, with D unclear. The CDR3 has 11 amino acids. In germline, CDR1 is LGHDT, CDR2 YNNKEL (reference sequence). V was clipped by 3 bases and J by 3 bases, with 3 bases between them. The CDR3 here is CASSHYYEQYF. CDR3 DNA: TGTGCCAGCAGCCACTACTACGAGCAGTACTTC.

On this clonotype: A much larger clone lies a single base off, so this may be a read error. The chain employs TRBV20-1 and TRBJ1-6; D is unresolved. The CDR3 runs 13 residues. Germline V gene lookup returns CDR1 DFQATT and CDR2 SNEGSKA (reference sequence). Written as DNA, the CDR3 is TGCAGTGCAAGTCCACAGAATAATTCACGCCTCCACTTT. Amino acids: CSASPQNNSRLHF.

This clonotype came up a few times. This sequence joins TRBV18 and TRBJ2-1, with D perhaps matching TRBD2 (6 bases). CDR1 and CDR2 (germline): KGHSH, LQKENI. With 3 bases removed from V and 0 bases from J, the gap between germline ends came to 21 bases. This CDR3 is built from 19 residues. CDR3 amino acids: CASSPRRGPGSGSYNEQFF. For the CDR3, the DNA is TGTGCCAGCTCACCCCGCCGGGGTCCGGGTAGCGGCTCCTACAATGAGCAGTTCTTC. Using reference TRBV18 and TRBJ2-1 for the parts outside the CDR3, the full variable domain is NAGVMQNPRHLVRRRGQEARLRCSPMKGHSHVYWYRQLPEEGLKFMVYLQKENIIDESGMPKERFSAEFPKEGPSILRIQQVVRGDSAAYFCASSPRRGPGSGSYNEQFFGPGTRLTVL.

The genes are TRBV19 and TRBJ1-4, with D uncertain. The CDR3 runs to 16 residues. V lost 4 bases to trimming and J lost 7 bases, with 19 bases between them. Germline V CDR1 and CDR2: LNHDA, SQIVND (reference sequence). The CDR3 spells CASSTFPGTPGEKLFF. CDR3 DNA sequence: TGTGCCAGTAGTACCTTCCCGGGCACCCCGGGTGAAAAACTGTTTTTT.